Presented here are 25 T cell receptor beta chains from one specimen sequenced in a study of T-cell reconstitution after alpha-beta-depleted transplantation in children. Preparing the TCRbeta library involved the use of unique molecular identifiers. TCRdb re-derived calls from the PCR reads in MiXCR, one entry per CDR3 protein. The sample shows roughly 790,000 distinct CDR3 sequences, roughly 15% of them seen only once. The specimen was PBMCs, mostly from graft donor cells, collected 360 days after TCRalphabeta/CD19-depleted stem cell transplant. The receptor source for this set is a male patient under 18 who had a stem cell transplant for acute lymphoblastic leukemia, so the T cells may come from the graft donor.

This chain joins TRBV9 and TRBJ2-7; 11 positions match TRBD1. Germline V gene data show CDR1 as SGDLS and CDR2 as YYNGEE. The CDR3 is 15 residues long. V lost 3 bases, J lost 4 bases, and 6 bases stayed unmatched. CDR3 sequence reads: CASSAFGDRGYEQYF. The DNA for the CDR3 is TGTGCCAGCAGCGCCTTCGGGGACAGGGGGTACGAGCAGTACTTC. The variable domain in full, with the rest retrieved from reference TRBV9 and TRBJ2-7, is DSGVTQTPKHLITATGQRVTLRCSPRSGDLSVYWYQQSLDQGLQFLIQYYNGEERAKGNILERFSAQQFPDLHSELNLSSLELGDSALYFCASSAFGDRGYEQYFGPGTRLTVT.

This clonotype was seen a few times. This sequence joins TRBV3-1 and TRBJ2-7, with 8 bases fitting TRBD2. J lost 6 bases, V lost 3 bases, and 13 bases had no gene match. CDR1 LGHDT and CDR2 YNNKEL come from the germline V gene (reference sequence). The CDR3 has 16 amino acids. The CDR3 protein is CASSHQTGGSKREQYF. The CDR3, as DNA: TGTGCCAGCAGCCATCAGACGGGAGGGTCTAAACGCGAGCAGTACTTC.

The V call is TRBV2, the J call TRBJ1-1, with D hard to call. Germline assignment: CDR1 SNHLY and CDR2 FYNNEI. Trimming cost V 6 bases and J 0 bases, with 8 bases left between them. This CDR3 has 13 residues. The CDR3 sequence: CASRHTLNTEAFF. Here the CDR3 DNA reads TGTGCCAGCAGGCATACCTTGAACACTGAAGCTTTCTTT.

The CDR3 here is CATEDETSDTQYF. DNA of the CDR3: TGTGCCACCGAAGATGAGACTTCAGATACGCAGTATTTT. The chain couples TRBV15 to TRBJ2-3; no definite D call. The CDR3 totals 13 residues. The V end was cut by 8 bases, the J end by 4 bases, with 13 bases between. Germline values: CDR1 LNHNV, CDR2 YYDKDF (reference sequence). The entire variable domain, with the rest obtained from reference TRBV15 and TRBJ2-3, is as follows: DAMVIQNPRYQVTQFGKPVTLSCSQTLNHNVMYWYQQKSSQAPKLLFHYYDKDFNNEADTPDNFQSRRPNTSFCFLDIRSPGLGDTAMYLCATEDETSDTQYFGPGTRLTVL.

This clonotype was detected many times. The V and J genes are TRBV5-1 and TRBJ1-2, with TRBD1 matching 10 bases. Germline assignment: CDR1 SGHRS and CDR2 YFSETQ. The length of the CDR3 is 16 residues. V lost 4 bases and J lost 5; bases outside the gene matches: 11. The chain's CDR3 is CASSPDRGRLRYGYTF. The CDR3 nucleotides read TGCGCCAGCAGCCCCGACAGGGGGCGACTCCGTTATGGCTACACCTTC. The variable domain in full, completed from reference TRBV5-1 and TRBJ1-2, reads KAGVTQTPRYLIKTRGQQVTLSCSPISGHRSVSWYQQTPGQGLQFLFEYFSETQRNKGNFPGRFSGRQFSNSRSEMNVSTLELGDSALYLCASSPDRGRLRYGYTFGSGTRLTVV.

In its sample, this clonotype was seen a few times. The CDR3 here is CSASGLAGYEQFF. The DNA for the CDR3 is TGCAGTGCTAGTGGTCTAGCGGGATATGAGCAGTTCTTC. The V call is TRBV20-1, the J call TRBJ2-1, with 9 bases lining up with TRBD2. The germline V gene encodes CDR1 DFQATT and CDR2 SNEGSKA (reference sequence). V shed 3 bases and J 8 bases; nucleotides not matched to a gene: 5. The CDR3 is made up of 13 amino acids.

This clonotype was recorded a few times. J is TRBJ2-3 and V is TRBV20-1, with 8 bases that match TRBD2. Germline V gene data show CDR1 as DFQATT and CDR2 as SNEGSKA (reference sequence). The CDR3 totals 15 residues. Unmatched junction bases numbered 6, after V lost 3 bases and J lost 1 base. The CDR3 loop is CSASPSGSGTDTQYF. DNA of the CDR3: TGCAGTGCTAGCCCTAGCGGGTCAGGCACAGATACGCAGTATTTT.

This clonotype was observed a few times. Written as DNA, the CDR3 is TGCGCCAGCAGCCCTTTAAGGACAGGGAGAGGCGAGCAGTACTTC. Its translation: CASSPLRTGRGEQYF. This sequence joins TRBV4-1 and TRBJ2-7; TRBD1 matches at 8 bases. Per germline, CDR1 MGHRA and CDR2 YSYEKL. The CDR3 has 15 amino acids. V trimming: 4 bases; J trimming: 6 bases; junction bases outside the gene matches: 11.

The chain carries TRBV2 and TRBJ2-4; tentative D call: TRBD1 (6 bases). This CDR3 region has 15 residues. Germline V lookup: CDR1 SNHLY, CDR2 FYNNEI. Trimming shortened V by 2 bases and J by 6 bases, and 14 bases separated the two germline ends. CDR3 sequence: CASSERNRERNIQYF. CDR3 bases: TGTGCCAGCAGTGAACGAAACAGGGAGAGAAACATTCAGTACTTC.

This clonotype was recorded at least ten times. Written as DNA, the CDR3 is TGCGCCAGCAGCCCCGAACTAGCGGGAAGATTCTACGAGCAGTACTTC. Protein: CASSPELAGRFYEQYF. This rearrangement joins TRBV5-1 to TRBJ2-7, with 10 bases aligning to TRBD2. J was trimmed by 3 bases and V by 4 bases; bases with no gene match: 10. The CDR3 runs to 16 residues. Germline lookup yields CDR1 SGHRS and CDR2 YFSETQ.

The chain carries TRBV5-1 and TRBJ1-4; 7 nucleotides line up with TRBD1. J lost 3 bases, V lost 3 bases, and 5 bases had no gene match. This CDR3 has 15 amino acids. Germline V gene lookup returns CDR1 SGHRS and CDR2 YFSETQ. The CDR3 region has the DNA TGCGCCAGCAGCTCCTGGGACAGAGCTAATGAAAAACTGTTTTTT. It translates to CASSSWDRANEKLFF.

For the CDR3, the DNA is TGTGCCAGCAGCCGAACTAGCAACACCGGGGAGCTGTTTTTT. It is translated as CASSRTSNTGELFF. The chain recombines TRBV7-2 with TRBJ2-2, with a tentative D call TRBD2 (6 bases). The CDR3 has 14 amino acids. V lost 5 bases, J lost 2 bases, and 9 bases lay in between. Germline V gives CDR1 SGHTA, CDR2 FQGNSA.

The J gene is TRBJ1-6, the V gene TRBV20-1; 7 bases match TRBD1. The CDR3 is 17 amino acids. Unmatched junction bases numbered 9, after V lost 1 base and J lost 3 bases. CDR1 DFQATT and CDR2 SNEGSKA come from the germline V gene (reference sequence). For the CDR3, the DNA is TGCAGTGCTAGAGGGCCTCCGGGACAGCACTATAATTCACCCCTCCACTTT. This codes for CSARGPPGQHYNSPLHF.

This clonotype has a handful of counts. This chain joins TRBV10-3 and TRBJ2-5; 7 bases match TRBD2. In germline, CDR1 is ENHRY, CDR2 SYGVKD. The CDR3 length is 15 residues. The ends lost 5 bases at V and 3 bases at J; junction bases unmatched: 9. CDR3 sequence reads: CAISSGAGWKETQYF. The CDR3 bases are TGTGCCATCAGTAGCGGGGCGGGGTGGAAAGAGACCCAGTACTTC.

V is TRBV20-1 and J is TRBJ2-3, with 10 bases lining up with TRBD2. Germline V CDR1 and CDR2: DFQATT, SNEGSKA (reference sequence). This CDR3 is built from 17 residues. V gave up 1 base and J gave up 4 bases; unmatched junction bases: 11. The CDR3 loop reads CSARGYGKREGPDTQYF. The CDR3 region has the DNA TGCAGTGCTAGAGGTTATGGAAAGCGGGAGGGCCCAGATACGCAGTATTTT.

The CDR3 DNA reads TGTGCCAGCAGCTTTGACGGTGGGGAGCAGTTCTTC. As protein: CASSFDGGEQFF. The V call is TRBV11-2, the J call TRBJ2-1; no definite D call. CDR3 length: 12 amino acids. Germline V gene lookup returns CDR1 SGHAT and CDR2 FQNNGV. V dropped 3 bases and J dropped 10 bases, with 10 bases sitting between them.

V is TRBV2 and J is TRBJ2-5; D may match TRBD1 or TRBD2 (5 bases each). The germline gives CDR1 SNHLY, CDR2 FYNNEI. V shed 2 bases and J shed 5 bases, with 9 bases lying between them. The CDR3 covers 13 residues. The chain's CDR3 is CASSENWGETQYF. The CDR3 region has the DNA TGTGCCAGCAGTGAAAATTGGGGGGAGACCCAGTACTTC.

A few counts support this clonotype. In DNA, the CDR3 is TGTGCCAGCAGGCTACAGACTTCTTCCTACAATGAGCAGTTCTTC. Protein: CASRLQTSSYNEQFF. The genes are TRBV6-1 and TRBJ2-1, with D uncertain. This CDR3 contains 15 residues. V gave up 6 bases and J gave up 1 base, with 13 bases separating them. Germline CDR1 reads MNHNS; CDR2 reads SASEGT.

This clonotype has more than one count but fewer than ten. The rearrangement uses TRBV24-1 and TRBJ2-3; tentative D call: TRBD2 (5 bases). Germline V gene sequence: CDR1 KGHDR, CDR2 SFDVKD. V shed 8 bases and J shed 5 bases, with 13 bases lying between them. The length of the CDR3 is 13 residues. CDR3 protein: CATTSKKRDTQYF. In DNA, the CDR3 is TGTGCCACCACTAGCAAGAAAAGAGATACGCAGTATTTT.

The J gene is TRBJ1-5, the V gene TRBV30; no firm D call. The CDR3 spans 13 residues. The V end was cut by 2 bases, the J end by 3 bases, with 8 bases between. Germline loops: CDR1 GTSNPN, CDR2 SVGIG (reference sequence). The DNA for the CDR3 is TGTGCCTGGAGTCGGAGTCACAATCAGCCCCAGCATTTT. As protein: CAWSRSHNQPQHF.

The chain is built from TRBV20-1 and TRBJ1-2; 7 positions match TRBD1. V was pared by 3 bases and J by 0 bases, with 7 bases of the junction left unmatched. Germline V CDR1 and CDR2: DFQATT, SNEGSKA (reference sequence). The CDR3 runs to 15 residues. Written as DNA, the CDR3 is TGCAGTGCTAGGATAGACAGGGTTGCTAACTATGGCTACACCTTC. Protein sequence: CSARIDRVANYGYTF.

As to this clonotype: This likely comes from a read error, as the CDR3 has no conserved phenylalanine or tryptophan at its end. The V call is TRBV12-3 or TRBV12-4, the J call TRBJ1-1, with D maybe TRBD1 (5 bases). V was clipped by 3 bases and J by 7 bases, with 9 bases between them. This CDR3 contains 12 residues. For the CDR3, the DNA is TGTGCCAGCAGTTTGGGGGAGAGTGAAGCTTTCTCT. Translating gives CASSLGESEAFS.

The chain recombines TRBV6-1 with TRBJ1-4; 7 nucleotides line up with TRBD1. The CDR3 runs 19 residues. The V and J ends lost 3 bases and 0 bases, in that order; junction bases with no gene match: 13. Germline CDR1 reads MNHNS; CDR2 reads SASEGT. CDR3 DNA sequence: TGTGCCAGCAGTGATCTTGTTGTCTGGCAGGGGGCAACTAATGAAAAACTGTTTTTT. Translating it yields CASSDLVVWQGATNEKLFF.

The chain recombines TRBV20-1 with TRBJ1-2; maybe TRBD1 (5 bases). CDR3 length equals 14 residues. Germline assignment: CDR1 DFQATT and CDR2 SNEGSKA (reference sequence). V was pared by 1 base and J by 5 bases, with 14 bases between. The CDR3 here is CSARVSTVEYGYTF. In nucleotides, the CDR3 is TGCAGTGCTAGAGTCTCGACAGTAGAGTATGGCTACACCTTC.

This clonotype was detected many times. The V gene is TRBV7-8, the J gene TRBJ2-5, with 8 bases identical to TRBD2. Germline lookup yields CDR1 SGHVS and CDR2 FQNEAQ. This CDR3 region has 18 residues. J gave up 2 bases and V 1 base, and 12 bases lay outside the gene matches. The CDR3 nucleotides read TGTGCCAGCAGCTTAGAACTAGCGGTTTTACCATCGCAAGAGACCCAGTACTTC. Its protein is CASSLELAVLPSQETQYF.